The 3 T cell receptor beta chains presented below share a single source sample, sequenced in a study of PD-1 blockade in classical Hodgkin lymphoma (dated by TCRdb to about 2020). The sample's time point label, in plain terms: cycle 2 day 1 (C2D1) of nivolumab. All trial patients had relapsed after autologous stem cell transplantation, with cohorts A, B and C differing in prior brentuximab vedotin exposure. To prepare the library, the immunoSEQ multiplex PCR assay was applied. As stored in TCRdb, this immuneACCESS dataset retains in-frame rearrangements with V and J assigned. A fraction of the clones does not appear; measured against another copy, unresolved V genes explain less than half of the discrepancy, and the remainder lacks a known reason. The sample yields roughly 96,000 clones; 89% were counted once. The ten largest clones capture about 10% of the sample. Sequenced here: peripheral blood mononuclear cells (PBMCs), sampled before the second cycle of nivolumab. The receptors were gathered from a human donor with classical Hodgkin lymphoma.

The CDR3 reads CASSLIGGSGANVLTF. In DNA, the CDR3 is TGTGCCAGCAGCCTTATCGGGGGATCTGGGGCCAACGTCCTGACTTTC. V usage is TRBV27 and J usage is TRBJ2-6, with a tentative D call TRBD2 (6 bases). This CDR3 has 16 residues. Trimming shortened V by 6 bases and J by 1 base, and 13 bases separated the two germline ends. The V gene's germline CDR1 is MNHEY and CDR2 SMNVEV (reference sequence).

The chain uses TRBV13 and TRBJ2-3; 7 nucleotides line up with TRBD2. V lost 0 bases, J lost 5 bases, and 8 bases stayed unmatched. Looked up from germline, CDR1 is PRHDT and CDR2 is FYEKMQ (reference sequence). The CDR3 runs to 16 residues. The CDR3 DNA reads as TGTGCCAGCAGCTTAGGTTTGGCGGGAGTTGTAGATACGCAGTATTTT. Translating gives CASSLGLAGVVDTQYF.

Notes on this clone: Other DNA sequences from this sample encode an identical CDR3 as well. This chain joins TRBV5-1 and TRBJ2-5, with D unresolved. Trimming pared 0 bases from V and 5 bases from J, leaving 5 bases between. The CDR3 loop spans 12 amino acids. Germline assignment: CDR1 SGHRS and CDR2 YFSETQ. The CDR3 is CASSLAGETQYF. In DNA form, the CDR3 reads TGCGCCAGCAGCTTGGCTGGGGAGACCCAGTACTTC.